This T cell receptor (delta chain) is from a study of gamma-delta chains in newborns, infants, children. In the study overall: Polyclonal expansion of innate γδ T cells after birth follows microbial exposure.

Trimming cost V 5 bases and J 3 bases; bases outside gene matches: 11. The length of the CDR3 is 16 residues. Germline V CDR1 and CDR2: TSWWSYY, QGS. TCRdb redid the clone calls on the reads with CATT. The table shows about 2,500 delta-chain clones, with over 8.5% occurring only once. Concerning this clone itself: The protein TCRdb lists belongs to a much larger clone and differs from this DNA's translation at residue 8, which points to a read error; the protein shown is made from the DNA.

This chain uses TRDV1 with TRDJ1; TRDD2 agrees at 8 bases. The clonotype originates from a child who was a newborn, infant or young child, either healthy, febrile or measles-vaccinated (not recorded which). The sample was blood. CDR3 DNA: TGTGCTCTTGGGCCCCAGCCCCTTCCTAGGTCCGATAAACTCATCTTT. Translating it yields CALGPQPLPRSDKLIF.